The clone carrying this T cell receptor (beta chain) came up a few times. The data were obtained in a study of blood T cell repertoires in COVID-19. As handled by the study authors: Nucleated cell number was recorded as an estimate derived from reference gene primer amplification. Sequencing used immunoSEQ multiplex PCR; TCRdb keeps in-frame clones, though not all of them. The V and J calls and clone size were taken over from that table, and D and trimming were inferred from the DNA. The sample lists under 150,000 clones, 90% occurring once. Germline CDR1 reads SGHRS; CDR2 reads YFSETQ. CDR3 length equals 15 residues. Trimming removed 7 bases at V and 6 bases at J, with 20 bases between.

Sequenced material: peripheral blood. The V call is TRBV5-1, the J call TRBJ2-1; weak D call: TRBD2 (6 bases). This sequence was found in a man between 50 and 59 years old with active COVID-19. The CDR3 sequence is CASYNGGGLSNEQFF. As DNA, the CDR3 is TGCGCCAGCTACAACGGGGGAGGTTTAAGCAATGAGCAGTTCTTC.